This T cell receptor beta chain was sequenced in a study of CD8 T cells in ankylosing spondylitis. Study-level findings and limits: Seemingly distinctive of ankylosing spondylitis blood was a TCR beta motif formed by eight highly homologous variants. Researchers reportedly found disease-linked clones significantly enriched in matched ankylosing spondylitis synovial fluid.

The CDR3 contains 15 residues. The J segment lost 1 base and the V segment lost 2 bases, leaving 5 bases of the junction unmatched. Germline CDR1 SGDLS, CDR2 YYNGEE. Each CDR3 protein is one row after TCRdb ran MiXCR on the 5' RACE reads. The profile shows roughly 46,000 distinct CDR3 sequences, just under 4% of them singletons. This clonotype was found many times. Antigen specificity is unknown. The TCR sequence derives from a female donor with ankylosing spondylitis or in good health (not recorded which). The J gene is TRBJ1-2, the V gene TRBV9, with 7 bases that match TRBD1. The sample consisted of blood, either unsorted or a sorted T cell fraction (not recorded which). CDR3 amino acids: CASSVSTGINYGYTF. The CDR3 bases are TGTGCCAGCAGCGTCTCGACAGGGATTAACTATGGCTACACCTTC.